These 16 T cell receptor beta chains were all obtained from the same sample, sequenced in a study of blood T cell repertoires in COVID-19. Libraries were prepared by immunoSEQ multiplex PCR; TCRdb keeps only in-frame clonotypes and omits some of them. This sample has 25,000 to 35,000 clones, with approximately 86% found just once. The sequenced material came from peripheral blood. These receptors were taken from a human donor in a cohort sampled during active COVID-19. The donor label of this sample is uncertain.

The rearrangement links TRBV19 to TRBJ1-5; the D is unclear. With 3 bases removed from V and 2 bases from J, the gap between germline ends came to 8 bases. The CDR3 sequence is 14 residues long. The V gene's germline CDR1 is LNHDA and CDR2 SQIVND (reference sequence). CDR3 nucleotides: TGTGCCAGTAGTATGTTTCCTGGCAATCAGCCCCAGCATTTT. This translates into CASSMFPGNQPQHF.

V and J are TRBV6-6 and TRBJ1-1; D is ambiguous. Between the trimmed V and J ends, which lost 5 bases and 4 bases, there was a span of 11 bases. CDR3 length equals 13 residues. The germline V gene has CDR1 MNHNY and CDR2 SVGAGI (reference sequence). CDR3 DNA sequence: TGTGCCAGCAGTCCCCAATTCGGCACTGAAGCTTTCTTT. Translating gives CASSPQFGTEAFF.

The chain couples TRBV14 to TRBJ2-7; TRBD2 aligns across 7 bases. The CDR3 runs to 14 residues. The germline gives CDR1 SGHDN, CDR2 FVKESK. With V trimmed by 6 bases and J by 1 base, 6 bases remained unmatched. The CDR3 nucleotides read TGTGCCAGCAGTATTACCGGGAGGTCCTACGAGCAGTACTTC. Encoded protein: CASSITGRSYEQYF.

The J gene is TRBJ1-1, the V gene TRBV6-6; D perhaps matches TRBD1 (5 bases). Germline V gives CDR1 MNHNY, CDR2 SVGAGI (reference sequence). This CDR3 is built from 15 residues. Between the trimmed V and J ends, which lost 6 bases and 0 bases, there was a span of 14 bases. Here the CDR3 reads CASRGRGTMNTEAFF. CDR3 nucleotide sequence: TGTGCCAGCAGGGGACGGGGGACTATGAACACTGAAGCTTTCTTT.

The CDR3: CASSRGAGVNTGELFF. The CDR3, as DNA: TGTGCCAGCAGCAGAGGGGCGGGAGTTAACACCGGGGAGCTGTTTTTT. This rearrangement joins TRBV7-9 to TRBJ2-2, with 7 nucleotides matching TRBD2. The CDR3 is 16 amino acids. CDR1 and CDR2 (germline): SEHNR, FQNEAQ (reference sequence). Unmatched junction bases numbered 8, after V lost 5 bases and J lost 2 bases. Complete variable domain (other parts from reference TRBV7-9 and TRBJ2-2): DTGVSQNPRHKITKRGQNVTFRCDPISEHNRLYWYRQTLGQGPEFLTYFQNEAQLEKSRLLSDRFSAERPKGSFSTLEIQRTEQGDSAMYLCASSRGAGVNTGELFFGEGSRLTVL.

This clone was detected once. This chain links TRBV19 with TRBJ2-6; 8 nucleotides align to TRBD1. With V trimmed by 5 bases and J by 2 bases, 2 bases remained unmatched. Per the germline V gene, CDR1 is LNHDA and CDR2 is SQIVND (reference sequence). The CDR3 runs 15 residues. CDR3: CASSQGATGANVLTF. CDR3 nucleotides: TGTGCCAGTAGTCAGGGGGCAACTGGGGCCAACGTCCTGACTTTC.

The chain uses TRBV30 and TRBJ2-7; 9 nucleotides agree with TRBD2. Germline values: CDR1 GTSNPN, CDR2 SVGIG (reference sequence). V was pared by 0 bases and J by 7 bases, with 10 bases of the junction left unmatched. This CDR3 is built from 15 residues. The CDR3 nucleotides are TGTGCCTGGAGTGTTGGGGTAGCGGGAGCCCATGAGCAGTACTTC. It specifies CAWSVGVAGAHEQYF.

This clone has just a few counts. The chain joins TRBV10-2 to TRBJ2-2; 11 bases line up with TRBD2. V was pared by 7 bases and J by 7 bases, with 8 bases of the junction left unmatched. The CDR3 covers 15 residues. Germline-derived CDR1 and CDR2 are WSHSY and SAAADI. The chain's CDR3 is CASTVAGGPGGELFF. The CDR3 bases are TGCGCCAGCACGGTAGCGGGAGGGCCTGGCGGGGAGCTGTTTTTT.

The chain has TRBV18 and TRBJ1-2; 8 nucleotides agree with TRBD1. This CDR3 has 14 residues. Germline lookup yields CDR1 KGHSH and CDR2 LQKENI. Trimming took 2 bases from V and 2 from J; bases not matched to a gene: 1. The CDR3 protein is CASSPDRGNYGYTF. CDR3 in DNA: TGTGCCAGCTCACCAGACAGGGGCAACTATGGCTACACCTTC.

The chain carries TRBV5-1 and TRBJ1-1; D gene ambiguous. Trimming removed 0 bases from V and 0 bases from J, with 3 bases in between. Germline values: CDR1 SGHRS, CDR2 YFSETQ. CDR3 length: 13 residues. DNA for the CDR3: TGCGCCAGCAGCTTGGCCGTGAACACTGAAGCTTTCTTT. Translating it yields CASSLAVNTEAFF.

V is TRBV28 and J is TRBJ2-7, with D tentatively TRBD2 (6 bases). The CDR3 covers 14 residues. Germline loops: CDR1 MDHEN, CDR2 SYDVKM. The ends were cut back, 5 bases at V and 4 bases at J, with 15 bases in the middle. The CDR3 region has the DNA TGTGCCAGCAGTCCCTGGGGGGAAGGGTACGAGCAGTACTTC. Its translation: CASSPWGEGYEQYF.

The chain is built from TRBV11-3 and TRBJ1-1; 7 nucleotides agree with TRBD1. The CDR3 contains 16 residues. V dropped 1 base and J dropped 1; count of bases not matched to a gene: 6. CDR1 and CDR2 (germline): SGHNT, YENEEA. The CDR3 DNA is TGTGCCAGCAGCTTAGGGAGGGGGCTCGCGAACACTGAAGCTTTCTTT. Residues: CASSLGRGLANTEAFF.

This chain connects TRBV6-5 to TRBJ2-7; TRBD1 matches at 7 bases. With V trimmed by 1 base and J by 2 bases, 2 bases remained unmatched. CDR1 and CDR2 from the germline V gene are MNHEY and SVGAGI. CDR3 length: 14 residues. The CDR3 DNA reads as TGTGCCAGCAGTTACTACAGGGGCCCCTACGAGCAGTACTTC. Protein: CASSYYRGPYEQYF.

V is TRBV6-5 and J is TRBJ2-1; maybe TRBD2 (5 bases). The CDR3 has 14 residues. CDR1 and CDR2 from the germline V gene are MNHEY and SVGAGI. The germline V and J ends were trimmed by 0 bases and 9 bases, with 12 bases remaining between them. CDR3 DNA sequence: TGTGCCAGCAGTTACTCTCAATTGGGGAGTGAGCAGTTCTTC. As protein: CASSYSQLGSEQFF.

This sequence joins TRBV29-1 and TRBJ1-2; 9 bases fit TRBD1. The ends lost 7 bases at V and 6 bases at J; junction bases unmatched: 6. The CDR3 loop spans 12 amino acids. Germline V gives CDR1 SQVTM, CDR2 ANQGSEA. The CDR3 bases are TGCAGCGCCGCACAGGGGGCGGATGGCTACACCTTC. Protein product: CSAAQGADGYTF.

The gene calls are TRBV30 and TRBJ2-3, with D hard to call. The CDR3 is 13 residues long. The V gene's germline CDR1 is GTSNPN and CDR2 SVGIG (reference sequence). The V end lost 2 bases, the J end lost 2 bases, and 8 bases lay between the germline ends. The CDR3 DNA reads TGTGCCTGGAGTTCATGGGCCACAGATACGCAGTATTTT. This codes for CAWSSWATDTQYF.